What follows are 10 T cell receptor beta chains derived from one specimen sequenced in a study of shared clonotypes between healthy human individuals. Profiled with immunoSEQ multiplex PCR; TCRdb holds only in-frame clones, not every one. The table lists 2 million to 2.5 million clones, 80% to 95% of them singletons. Sequenced sample: naive CD4+ T cells from PBMCs. Described subset: CD45RA+ positively selected. All receptors come from a man aged 18-30 years in good health. Some clones in this sample may be carry-over from other donors' samples.

The rearrangement links TRBV28 to TRBJ2-7, with TRBD1 matching over 9 bases. J lost 5 bases, V lost 5 bases, and 13 bases had no gene match. Germline CDR1 MDHEN, CDR2 SYDVKM. The CDR3 has 16 amino acids. The CDR3 bases are TGTGCCAGCAGTCAGACCCGACCGGGACAGGGACACGAGCAGTACTTC. It encodes CASSQTRPGQGHEQYF.

The chain combines TRBV5-1 with TRBJ2-1; 13 nucleotides agree with TRBD2. V shed 4 bases, J shed 7 bases, and the junction held 8 bases outside the gene matches. The CDR3 loop spans 16 amino acids. Germline CDR1 reads SGHRS; CDR2 reads YFSETQ. The CDR3 region is CASSPTGLAGANEQFF. The CDR3 nucleotides read TGCGCCAGCAGCCCTACAGGACTAGCGGGAGCAAATGAGCAGTTCTTC.

The V and J genes are TRBV29-1 and TRBJ1-6, with TRBD1 matching 8 bases. Trimming removed 6 bases from V and 6 bases from J; junction bases left unmatched: 4. The CDR3 contains 13 residues. The germline V gene has CDR1 SQVTM and CDR2 ANQGSEA. CDR3 nucleotide sequence: TGCAGCGTCCAGGGGGCGGCTAATTCACCCCTCCACTTT. As protein: CSVQGAANSPLHF.

The chain joins TRBV27 to TRBJ2-1; 9 bases are shared with TRBD1. V shed 6 bases, J shed 3 bases, and the junction held 6 bases outside the gene matches. This CDR3 is built from 15 residues. Germline assignment: CDR1 MNHEY and CDR2 SMNVEV (reference sequence). Written as DNA, the CDR3 is TGTGCCAGCAGACGACAGGGGGGAAACTACAATGAGCAGTTCTTC. Translating gives CASRRQGGNYNEQFF.

CDR3 sequence: CASSLGVGEQFF. In nucleotides, the CDR3 is TGTGCCAGCAGCCTAGGGGTTGGAGAGCAGTTCTTC. The chain employs TRBV6-1 and TRBJ2-1, with a weak D call TRBD1 (5 bases). CDR3 length: 12 residues. Germline CDR1 reads MNHNS; CDR2 reads SASEGT. The V end lost 6 bases, the J end lost 10 bases, and 13 bases lay between the germline ends.

This clone occurred a few times. The chain employs TRBV6-1 and TRBJ1-2; D remains ambiguous. Trimming shortened V by 3 bases and J by 8 bases, and 13 bases separated the two germline ends. There are 13 residues in the CDR3. The V gene's germline CDR1 is MNHNS and CDR2 SASEGT. The CDR3 is CASSEPVPWGYTF. CDR3 sequence (DNA): TGTGCCAGCAGTGAGCCAGTCCCCTGGGGCTACACCTTC.

This clone came up a few times. Other DNA sequences in this specimen translate into the identical CDR3. The genes are TRBV29-1 and TRBJ1-1; no firm D call. The ends were cut back, 4 bases at V and 0 bases at J, with 6 bases in the middle. The germline CDR1 and CDR2 sequences are SQVTM and ANQGSEA. This CDR3 comprises 12 residues. Here the CDR3 reads CSVGRVNTEAFF. The CDR3 DNA reads TGCAGCGTTGGGAGAGTGAACACTGAAGCTTTCTTT.

V gene TRBV6-1 combines with J gene TRBJ2-7; no clear D gene. With 1 base removed from V and 4 bases from J, the gap between germline ends came to 11 bases. Germline-derived CDR1 and CDR2 are MNHNS and SASEGT. The CDR3 has 14 amino acids. CDR3 DNA sequence: TGTGCCAGCAGTGAAGGTGATAAGAGATACGAGCAGTACTTC. Amino acid sequence: CASSEGDKRYEQYF.

The chain has TRBV28 and TRBJ2-3; D is unresolved. Germline V gene lookup returns CDR1 MDHEN and CDR2 SYDVKM. The CDR3 has 13 amino acids. With 2 bases removed from V and 6 bases from J, the gap between germline ends came to 9 bases. The chain's CDR3 is CASSLVEPDTQYF. DNA for the CDR3: TGTGCCAGCAGTTTAGTGGAGCCGGATACGCAGTATTTT. The full variable domain, its missing parts supplied by reference TRBV28 and TRBJ2-3, is DVKVTQSSRYLVKRTGEKVFLECVQDMDHENMFWYRQDPGLGLRLIYFSYDVKMKEKGDIPEGYSVSREKKERFSLILESASTNQTSMYLCASSLVEPDTQYFGPGTRLTVL.

This sequence joins TRBV19 and TRBJ2-2, with 7 bases matching TRBD1. CDR1 is LNHDA and CDR2 is SQIVND in the germline V gene (reference sequence). The CDR3 is made up of 15 amino acids. With V trimmed by 4 bases and J by 2 bases, 4 bases remained unmatched. The CDR3 DNA sequence: TGTGCCAGTAGTAGTGGGGACAGCAACACCGGGGAGCTGTTTTTT. Protein sequence: CASSSGDSNTGELFF.